This note documents a single T cell receptor (beta chain) sequence. What it binds is unknown. The data stem from a study of shared clonotypes between healthy human individuals. The CDR3 runs to 14 residues. V lost 6 bases and J 6 bases, leaving 15 bases between the germline ends. Germline-derived CDR1 and CDR2 are SNHLY and FYNNEI. Only in-frame clones appear in the TCRdb table, and some are missing; sequencing was by immunoSEQ multiplex PCR. The repertoire holds about 560,000 clones, with roughly 72% as singletons. Study findings and constraints: Read depth was anticipated to influence clonotype sharing among donors.

This receptor was obtained from a middle-aged woman in good health. Some clones in this sample may be carry-over from other donors' samples. Sequenced material: PBMCs. The V and J genes are TRBV2 and TRBJ1-5, with D perhaps TRBD1 (5 bases). The CDR3 nucleotides are TGTGCCAGCAGATTGGCGGGTGGGGGTCAGCCCCAGCATTTT. This gives the protein CASRLAGGGQPQHF.